The T cell receptor beta chain described here comes from a study of cytomegalovirus exposure and HLA in healthy donors. The primer mix had 60 Vbeta and 13 Jbeta primers. Only in-frame clones appear in the TCRdb table, and some are missing; sequencing was by immunoSEQ multiplex PCR. Of around 210,000 clones listed, roughly 81% were seen once; the top ten hold 0.2% to 0.25%. Comments on this clone: The antigen remains unidentified.

This CDR3 contains 12 residues. Germline-derived CDR1 and CDR2 are SEHNR and FQNEAQ (reference sequence). Trimming cost V 5 bases and J 8 bases, with 12 bases left between them. Whole-study results and caveats: Immune exposure was documented only through CMV serostatus. Later on, an analysis showed TCR association rates differing by HLA locus, with DRB1 the most and HLA-C the fewest. Several of the most significant clusters were apparently associated with common viral pathogens in a later analysis.

This clonotype was obtained from a girl aged 2 to 9 in good health and CMV-seronegative. What was sequenced was PBMCs. V gene TRBV7-9 combines with J gene TRBJ1-2, with TRBD1 as a possible D gene (5 bases). The CDR3 DNA reads as TGTGCCAGCAGCCCGATAGACAGAGGCTACACCTTC. This sequence encodes CASSPIDRGYTF.